The present T cell receptor (beta chain) was sequenced within a study of cytomegalovirus exposure and HLA in healthy donors. This CDR3 has 14 residues. CDR1 MDHEN and CDR2 SYDVKM come from the germline V gene. Trimming stripped 8 bases from V and 8 bases from J, with 21 bases between. Both 60 Vbeta primers and 13 Jbeta primers went into the PCR. Some clones are missing from TCRdb's copy, which holds only in-frame ones; the method was immunoSEQ multiplex PCR. The table includes fewer than 200,000 clones, approximately 71% detected once. Whereas donors were nominally healthy upon sampling, unrecorded immune exposures were probable.

This receptor was taken from a girl aged 5-17 years in good health and CMV-seronegative. This rearrangement joins TRBV28 to TRBJ1-2; weak D call: TRBD1 (5 bases). Material for sequencing was PBMCs. CDR3 in amino acids: CASLSGHGLGGYTF. The CDR3 nucleotides are TGTGCCAGCCTCTCAGGACACGGGCTAGGGGGCTACACCTTC.